Reported below is one T cell receptor (beta chain). Per the study methods: Nucleated cell number was recorded as an estimate derived from reference gene primer amplification. TCRdb's table, derived via immunoSEQ multiplex PCR, lists solely in-frame clones and lacks some. D and trimming were read from the DNA, whereas the V and J calls and clone size are those reported in that table. The sample consists of about 150,000 clones, 70% to 85% of them appearing once. The data stem from a study of blood T cell repertoires in COVID-19. As for the study in general: Spain, Italy and the United States supplied samples that represented acute and convalescent COVID-19. The cDNA or gDNA used as material had been derived from T cells, B-cell-depleted T cells, or PBMCs.

The junction had 2 bases not matched to a gene; V was cut back by 4 bases and J by 1 base. CDR3 size: 15 residues. The V gene's germline CDR1 is SSHAT and CDR2 FNYEAQ (reference sequence). Seattle's enrolled individuals joined amid active infection and were then monitored longitudinally. The material sequenced was peripheral blood. This sequence originates from a man aged 80 or over with COVID-19, enrolled during active disease. The chain recombines TRBV7-7 with TRBJ2-2, with 8 bases lining up with TRBD2. Written as DNA, the CDR3 is TGTGCCAGCAGCTCTAGCGGGCTGAACACCGGGGAGCTGTTTTTT. It yields the protein CASSSSGLNTGELFF.